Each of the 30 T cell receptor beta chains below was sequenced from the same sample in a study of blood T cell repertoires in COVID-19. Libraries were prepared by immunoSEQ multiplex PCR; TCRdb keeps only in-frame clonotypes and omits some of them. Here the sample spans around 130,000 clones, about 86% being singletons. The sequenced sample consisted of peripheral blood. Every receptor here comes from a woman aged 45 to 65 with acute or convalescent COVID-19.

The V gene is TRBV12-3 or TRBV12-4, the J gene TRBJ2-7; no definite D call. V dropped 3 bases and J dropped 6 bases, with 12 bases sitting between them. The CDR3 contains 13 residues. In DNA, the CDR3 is TGTGCCAGCAGTTTTTGGCCCGGCGGCGAGCAGTACTTC. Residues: CASSFWPGGEQYF.

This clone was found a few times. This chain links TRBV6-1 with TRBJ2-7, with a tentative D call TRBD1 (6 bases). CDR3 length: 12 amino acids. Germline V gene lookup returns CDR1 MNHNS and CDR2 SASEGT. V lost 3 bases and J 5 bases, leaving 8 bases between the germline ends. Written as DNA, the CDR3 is TGTGCCAGCAGTGACAGGGGCCACGAGCAGTACTTC. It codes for CASSDRGHEQYF.

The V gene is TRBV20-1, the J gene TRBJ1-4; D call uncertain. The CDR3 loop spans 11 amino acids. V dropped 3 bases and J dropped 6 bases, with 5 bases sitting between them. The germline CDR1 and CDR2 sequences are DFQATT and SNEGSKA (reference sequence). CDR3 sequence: CSASSDEKLFF. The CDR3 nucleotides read TGCAGTGCTAGTTCCGATGAAAAACTGTTTTTT.

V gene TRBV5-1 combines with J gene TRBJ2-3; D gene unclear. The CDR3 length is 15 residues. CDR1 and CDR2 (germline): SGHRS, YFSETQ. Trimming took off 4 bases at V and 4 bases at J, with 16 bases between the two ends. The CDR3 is CASSTRNYGPDTQYF. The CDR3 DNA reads TGCGCCAGCAGCACGCGGAATTACGGCCCAGATACGCAGTATTTT.

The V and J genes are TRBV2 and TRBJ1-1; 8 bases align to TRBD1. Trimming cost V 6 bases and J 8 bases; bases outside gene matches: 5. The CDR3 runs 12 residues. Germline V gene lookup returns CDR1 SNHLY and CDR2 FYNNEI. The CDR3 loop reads CASRVRTGEAFF. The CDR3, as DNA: TGTGCCAGCAGGGTTCGGACAGGGGAAGCTTTCTTT.

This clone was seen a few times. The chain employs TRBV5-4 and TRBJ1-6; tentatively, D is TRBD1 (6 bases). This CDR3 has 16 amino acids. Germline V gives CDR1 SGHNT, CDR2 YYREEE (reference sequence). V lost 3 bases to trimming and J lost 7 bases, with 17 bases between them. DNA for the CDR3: TGTGCCAGCAGCTCGGGAAGACAGGTTGACAATTCACCCCTCCACTTT. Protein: CASSSGRQVDNSPLHF. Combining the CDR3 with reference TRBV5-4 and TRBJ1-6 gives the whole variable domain ETGVTQSPTHLIKTRGQQVTLRCSSQSGHNTVSWYQQALGQGPQFIFQYYREEENGRGNFPPRFSGLQFPNYSSELNVNALELDDSALYLCASSSGRQVDNSPLHFGNGTRLTVT.

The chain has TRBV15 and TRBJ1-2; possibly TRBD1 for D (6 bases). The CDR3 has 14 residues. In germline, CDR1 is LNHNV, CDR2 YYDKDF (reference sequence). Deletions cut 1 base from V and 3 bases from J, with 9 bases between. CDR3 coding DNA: TGTGCCACCAGCAGAGTACAGGGAGACTATGGCTACACCTTC. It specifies CATSRVQGDYGYTF. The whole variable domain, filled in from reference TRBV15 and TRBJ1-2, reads DAMVIQNPRYQVTQFGKPVTLSCSQTLNHNVMYWYQQKSSQAPKLLFHYYDKDFNNEADTPDNFQSRRPNTSFCFLDIRSPGLGDTAMYLCATSRVQGDYGYTFGSGTRLTVV.

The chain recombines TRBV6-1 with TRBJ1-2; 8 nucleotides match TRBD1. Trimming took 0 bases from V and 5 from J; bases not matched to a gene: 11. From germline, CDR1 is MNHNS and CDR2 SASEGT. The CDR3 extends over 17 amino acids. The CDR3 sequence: CASSEAGGQGAGYGYTF. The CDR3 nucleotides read TGTGCCAGCAGTGAAGCCGGGGGGCAGGGGGCAGGGTATGGCTACACCTTC.

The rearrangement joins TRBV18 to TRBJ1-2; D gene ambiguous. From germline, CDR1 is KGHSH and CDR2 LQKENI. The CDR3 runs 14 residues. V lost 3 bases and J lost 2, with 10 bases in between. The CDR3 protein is CASSPVEQNYGYTF. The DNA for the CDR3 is TGTGCCAGCTCACCTGTGGAACAGAACTATGGCTACACCTTC.

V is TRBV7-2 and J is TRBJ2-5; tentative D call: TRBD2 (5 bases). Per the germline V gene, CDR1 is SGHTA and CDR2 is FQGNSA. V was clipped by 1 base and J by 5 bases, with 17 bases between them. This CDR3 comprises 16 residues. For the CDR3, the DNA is TGTGCCAGCAGCTTAGGACTACGTGGAATCGGGGAGACCCAGTACTTC. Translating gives CASSLGLRGIGETQYF.

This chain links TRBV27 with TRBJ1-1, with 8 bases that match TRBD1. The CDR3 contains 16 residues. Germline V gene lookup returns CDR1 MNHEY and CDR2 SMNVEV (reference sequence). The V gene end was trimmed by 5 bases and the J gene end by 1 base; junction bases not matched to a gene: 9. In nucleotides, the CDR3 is TGTGCCAGCAGTCCCCGGACAGGGATTGCGAACACTGAAGCTTTCTTT. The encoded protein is CASSPRTGIANTEAFF.

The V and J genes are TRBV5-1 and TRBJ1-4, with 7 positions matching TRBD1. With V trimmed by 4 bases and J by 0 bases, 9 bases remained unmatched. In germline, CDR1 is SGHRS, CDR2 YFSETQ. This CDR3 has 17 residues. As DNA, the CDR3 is TGCGCCAGCAGCCCGGCCGTGGGGACAGCAACTAATGAAAAACTGTTTTTT. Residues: CASSPAVGTATNEKLFF.

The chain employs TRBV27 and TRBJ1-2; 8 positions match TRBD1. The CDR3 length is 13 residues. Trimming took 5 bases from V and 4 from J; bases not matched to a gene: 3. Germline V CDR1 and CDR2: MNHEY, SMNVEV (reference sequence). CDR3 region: CASSPDRGYGYTF. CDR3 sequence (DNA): TGTGCCAGCAGTCCTGACAGGGGCTATGGCTACACCTTC.

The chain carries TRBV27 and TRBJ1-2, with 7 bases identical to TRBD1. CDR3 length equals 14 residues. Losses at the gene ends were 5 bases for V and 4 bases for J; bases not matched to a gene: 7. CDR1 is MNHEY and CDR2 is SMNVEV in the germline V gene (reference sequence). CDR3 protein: CASSVTGSSYGYTF. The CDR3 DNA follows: TGTGCCAGCAGTGTGACAGGGTCTTCCTATGGCTACACCTTC.

In DNA, the CDR3 is TGTGCCAGCACCTCGCCGACAGGGACTAACTATGGCTACACCTTC. It yields the protein CASTSPTGTNYGYTF. J is TRBJ1-2 and V is TRBV6-1; 7 positions agree with TRBD1. The CDR3 is made up of 15 amino acids. The germline gives CDR1 MNHNS, CDR2 SASEGT. V trimming: 7 bases; J trimming: 0 bases; junction bases outside the gene matches: 8.

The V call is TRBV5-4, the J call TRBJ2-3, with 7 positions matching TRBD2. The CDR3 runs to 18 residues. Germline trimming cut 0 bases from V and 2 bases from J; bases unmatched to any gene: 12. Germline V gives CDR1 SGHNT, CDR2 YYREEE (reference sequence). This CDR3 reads CASSLVGRAGRVTDTQYF. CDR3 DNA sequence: TGTGCCAGCAGCTTGGTTGGAAGGGCGGGGAGGGTCACAGATACGCAGTATTTT.

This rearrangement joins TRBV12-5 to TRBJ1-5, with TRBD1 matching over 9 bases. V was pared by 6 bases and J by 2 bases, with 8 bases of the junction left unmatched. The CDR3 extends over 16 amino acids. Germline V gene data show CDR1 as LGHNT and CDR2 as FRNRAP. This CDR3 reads CASGSGQGIGNQPQHF. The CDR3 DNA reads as TGTGCTAGTGGATCGGGACAGGGTATTGGCAATCAGCCCCAGCATTTT.

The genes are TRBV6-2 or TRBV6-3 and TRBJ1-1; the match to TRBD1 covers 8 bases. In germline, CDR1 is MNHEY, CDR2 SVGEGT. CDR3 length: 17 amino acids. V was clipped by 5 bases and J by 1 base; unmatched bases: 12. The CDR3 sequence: CASSLKTWTGKNTEAFF. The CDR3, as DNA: TGTGCCAGCAGTCTAAAAACCTGGACAGGGAAGAACACTGAAGCTTTCTTT.

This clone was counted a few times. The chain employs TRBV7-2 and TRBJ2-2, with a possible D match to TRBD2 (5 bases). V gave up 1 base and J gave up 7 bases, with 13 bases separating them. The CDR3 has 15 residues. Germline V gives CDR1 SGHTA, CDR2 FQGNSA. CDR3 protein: CASSLVALADGELFF. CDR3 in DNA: TGTGCCAGCAGCTTAGTTGCCCTAGCCGACGGGGAGCTGTTTTTT.

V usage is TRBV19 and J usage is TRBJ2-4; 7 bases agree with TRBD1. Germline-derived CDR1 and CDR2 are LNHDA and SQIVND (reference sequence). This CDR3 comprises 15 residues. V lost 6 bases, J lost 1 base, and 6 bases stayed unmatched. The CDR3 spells CASSPDRAAKNIQYF. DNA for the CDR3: TGTGCCAGTAGCCCCGACAGGGCTGCCAAAAACATTCAGTACTTC. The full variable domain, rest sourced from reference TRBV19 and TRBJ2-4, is DGGITQSPKYLFRKEGQNVTLSCEQNLNHDAMYWYRQDPGQGLRLIYYSQIVNDFQKGDIAEGYSVSREKKESFPLTVTSAQKNPTAFYLCASSPDRAAKNIQYFGAGTRLSVL.

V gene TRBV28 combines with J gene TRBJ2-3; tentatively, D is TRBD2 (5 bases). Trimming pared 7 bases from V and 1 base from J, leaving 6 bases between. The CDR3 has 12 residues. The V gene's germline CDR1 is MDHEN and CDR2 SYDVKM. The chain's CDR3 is CASMGGTDTQYF. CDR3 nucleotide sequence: TGTGCCAGCATGGGAGGCACAGATACGCAGTATTTT.

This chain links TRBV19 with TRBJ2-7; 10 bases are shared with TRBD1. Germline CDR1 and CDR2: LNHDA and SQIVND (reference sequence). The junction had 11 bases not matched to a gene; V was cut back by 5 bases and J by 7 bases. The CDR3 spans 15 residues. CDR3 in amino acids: CASSPRGTGAREQYF. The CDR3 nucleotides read TGTGCCAGTAGTCCCAGGGGGACAGGGGCTAGGGAGCAGTACTTC.

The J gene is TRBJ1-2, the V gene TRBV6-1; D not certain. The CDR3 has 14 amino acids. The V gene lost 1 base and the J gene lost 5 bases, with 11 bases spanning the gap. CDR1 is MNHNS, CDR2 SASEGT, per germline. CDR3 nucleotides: TGTGCCAGCAGTGAAGGGACTTCCAGATATGGCTACACCTTC. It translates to CASSEGTSRYGYTF.

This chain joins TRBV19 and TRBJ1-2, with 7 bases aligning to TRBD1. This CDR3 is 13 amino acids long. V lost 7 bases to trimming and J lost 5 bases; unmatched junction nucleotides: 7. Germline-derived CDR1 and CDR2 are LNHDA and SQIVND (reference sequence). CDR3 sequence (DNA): TGTGCCAGTACGGACAGGCTATATTATGGCTACACCTTC. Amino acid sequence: CASTDRLYYGYTF.

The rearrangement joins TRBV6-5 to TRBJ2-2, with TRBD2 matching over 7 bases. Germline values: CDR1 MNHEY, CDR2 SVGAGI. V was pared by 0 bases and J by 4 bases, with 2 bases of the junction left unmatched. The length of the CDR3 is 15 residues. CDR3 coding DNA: TGTGCCAGCAGTTACTCGGGAGGGGCCACCGGGGAGCTGTTTTTT. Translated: CASSYSGGATGELFF.

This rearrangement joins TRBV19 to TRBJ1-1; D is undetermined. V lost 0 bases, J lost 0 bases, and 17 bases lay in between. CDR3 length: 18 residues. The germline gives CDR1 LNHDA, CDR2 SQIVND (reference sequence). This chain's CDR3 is CASSIDQNTFLMNTEAFF. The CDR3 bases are TGTGCCAGTAGTATAGATCAGAACACCTTTCTTATGAACACTGAAGCTTTCTTT.

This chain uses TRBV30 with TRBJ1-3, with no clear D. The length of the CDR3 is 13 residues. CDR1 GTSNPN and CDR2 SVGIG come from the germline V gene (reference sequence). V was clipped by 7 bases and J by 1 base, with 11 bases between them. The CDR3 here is CASLRVSGNTIYF. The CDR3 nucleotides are TGTGCCTCCCTTCGGGTATCTGGAAACACCATATATTTT.

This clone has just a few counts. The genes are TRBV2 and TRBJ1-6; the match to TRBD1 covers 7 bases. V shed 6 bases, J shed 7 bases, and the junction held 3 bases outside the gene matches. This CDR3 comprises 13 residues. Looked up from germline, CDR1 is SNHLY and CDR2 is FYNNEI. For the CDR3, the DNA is TGTGCCAGCAGGGGACAGATGAATTCACCCCTCCACTTT. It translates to CASRGQMNSPLHF. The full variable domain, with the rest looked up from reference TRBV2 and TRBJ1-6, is EPEVTQTPSHQVTQMGQEVILRCVPISNHLYFYWYRQILGQKVEFLVSFYNNEISEKSEIFDDQFSVERPDGSNFTLKIRSTKLEDSAMYFCASRGQMNSPLHFGNGTRLTVT.

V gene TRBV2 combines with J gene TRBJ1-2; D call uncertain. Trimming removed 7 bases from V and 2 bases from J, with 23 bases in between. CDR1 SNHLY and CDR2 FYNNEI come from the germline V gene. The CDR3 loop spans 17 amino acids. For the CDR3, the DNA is TGTGCCAGCACCCTGCGGGGTCTGACCGGCTCAAACTATGGCTACACCTTC. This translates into CASTLRGLTGSNYGYTF.

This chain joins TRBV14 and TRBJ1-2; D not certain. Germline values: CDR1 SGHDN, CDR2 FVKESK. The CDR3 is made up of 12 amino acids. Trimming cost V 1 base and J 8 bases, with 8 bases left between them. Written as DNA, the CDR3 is TGTGCCAGCAGCCAAGGCCGCAGGGGCTACACCTTC. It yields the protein CASSQGRRGYTF.